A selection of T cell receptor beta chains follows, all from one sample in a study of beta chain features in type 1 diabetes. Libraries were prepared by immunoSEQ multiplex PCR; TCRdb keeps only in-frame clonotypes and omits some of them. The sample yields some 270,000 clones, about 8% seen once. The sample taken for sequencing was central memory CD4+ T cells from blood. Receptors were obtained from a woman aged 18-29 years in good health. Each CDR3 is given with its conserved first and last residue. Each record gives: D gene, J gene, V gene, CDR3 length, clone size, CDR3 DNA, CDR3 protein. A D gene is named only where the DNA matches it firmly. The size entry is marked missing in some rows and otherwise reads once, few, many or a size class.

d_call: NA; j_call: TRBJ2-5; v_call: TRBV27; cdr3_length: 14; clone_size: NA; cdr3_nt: TGTGCCAGCAGTTCTTGGGCCGACCAAGAGACCCAGTACTTC; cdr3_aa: CASSSWADQETQYF
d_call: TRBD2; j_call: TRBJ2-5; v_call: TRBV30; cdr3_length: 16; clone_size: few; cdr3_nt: TGTGCCTGGAGTCACCCGCGTCTAGCGGATCAAGAGACCCAGTACTTC; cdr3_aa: CAWSHPRLADQETQYF
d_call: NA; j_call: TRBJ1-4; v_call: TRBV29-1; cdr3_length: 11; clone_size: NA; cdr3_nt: TGCGTTGGGAGAACTAATGAAAAACTGTTTTTT; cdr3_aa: CVGRTNEKLFF
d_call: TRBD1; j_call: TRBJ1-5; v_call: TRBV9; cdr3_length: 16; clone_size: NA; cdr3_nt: TGTGCCCCTGGGGACAGGCCGCGCGGAAGCAATCAGCCCCAGCATTTT; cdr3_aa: CAPGDRPRGSNQPQHF
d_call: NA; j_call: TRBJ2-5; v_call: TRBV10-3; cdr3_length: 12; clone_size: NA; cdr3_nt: TGTGCCACCGCGGGGGCCGGAGAGACCCAGTACTTC; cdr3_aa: CATAGAGETQYF
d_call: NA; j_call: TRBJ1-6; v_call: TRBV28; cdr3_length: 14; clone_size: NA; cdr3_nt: TGTGCCAGCAGGGAGGGCCATGCGGGTTCACCCCTCCACTTT; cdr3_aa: CASREGHAGSPLHF
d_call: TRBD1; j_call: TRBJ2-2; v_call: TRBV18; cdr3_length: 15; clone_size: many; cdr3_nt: TGTGCCAGCTCAGCCGGGACAGTGGACACCGGGGAGCTGTTTTTT; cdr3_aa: CASSAGTVDTGELFF
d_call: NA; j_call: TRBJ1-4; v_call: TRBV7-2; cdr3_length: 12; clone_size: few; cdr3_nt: TGTGCCAGCGGGTGGGGCAATGAAAAACTGTTTTTT; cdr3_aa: CASGWGNEKLFF
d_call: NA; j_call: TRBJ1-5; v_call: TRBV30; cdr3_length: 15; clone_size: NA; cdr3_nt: TGTGCCTGGAGGATGGGGGGGCTCGGCAATCAGCCCCAGCATTTT; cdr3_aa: CAWRMGGLGNQPQHF
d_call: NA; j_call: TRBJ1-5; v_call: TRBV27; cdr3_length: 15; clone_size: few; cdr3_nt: TGTGCCAGCAGTTCGACTGGTGGGGCGAGGCAGCCCCAGCATTTT; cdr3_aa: CASSSTGGARQPQHF
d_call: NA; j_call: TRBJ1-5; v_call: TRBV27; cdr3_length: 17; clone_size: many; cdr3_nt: TGTGCCAGCAGTCCCCAGACTCAGGGTCTCGGGGATCAGCCCCAGCATTTT; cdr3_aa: CASSPQTQGLGDQPQHF
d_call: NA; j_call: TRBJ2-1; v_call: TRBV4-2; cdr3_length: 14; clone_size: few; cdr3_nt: TGTGCCAGCAGCCTCAGAGGCCTCAACAATGAGCAGTTCTTC; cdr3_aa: CASSLRGLNNEQFF
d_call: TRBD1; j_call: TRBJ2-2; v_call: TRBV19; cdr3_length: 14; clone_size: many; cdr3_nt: TGTGCCAGTAGTTCCCAACAGGGGGCCGGGGAGCTGTTTTTT; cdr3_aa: CASSSQQGAGELFF
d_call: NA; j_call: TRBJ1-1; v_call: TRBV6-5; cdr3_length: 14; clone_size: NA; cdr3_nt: TGTGCCAGCTCCCGATCGGGAATAGGCACTGAAGCTTTCTTT; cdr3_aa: CASSRSGIGTEAFF
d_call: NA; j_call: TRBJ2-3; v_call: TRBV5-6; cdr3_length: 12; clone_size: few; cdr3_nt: TGTGCCAGCAGCCTATCCACAGATACGCAGTATTTT; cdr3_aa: CASSLSTDTQYF
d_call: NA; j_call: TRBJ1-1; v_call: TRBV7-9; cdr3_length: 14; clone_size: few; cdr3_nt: TGTGCCAGCAGCTTGGGACCGTCGAACACTGAAGCTTTCTTT; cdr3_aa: CASSLGPSNTEAFF
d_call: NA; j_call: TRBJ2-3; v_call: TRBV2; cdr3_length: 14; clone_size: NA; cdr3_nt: TGTGCCAGCTCCGGACAGTTAGAAACAGATACGCAGTATTTT; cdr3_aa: CASSGQLETDTQYF
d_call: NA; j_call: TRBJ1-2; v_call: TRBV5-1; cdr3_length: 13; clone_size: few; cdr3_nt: TGCGCCTCAGGGGAGTCCTTTAACTATGGCTACACCTTC; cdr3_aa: CASGESFNYGYTF
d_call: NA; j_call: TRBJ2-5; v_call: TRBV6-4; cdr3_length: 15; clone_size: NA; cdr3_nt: TGTGCCAGCAGTGACTCAACAGCGGACCAAGAGACCCAGTACTTC; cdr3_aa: CASSDSTADQETQYF
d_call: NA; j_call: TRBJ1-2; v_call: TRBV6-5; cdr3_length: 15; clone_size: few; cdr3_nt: TGTGCCAGCAGTCCCGGGTCCGCGCCCGCTATTGGCTACACCTTC; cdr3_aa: CASSPGSAPAIGYTF
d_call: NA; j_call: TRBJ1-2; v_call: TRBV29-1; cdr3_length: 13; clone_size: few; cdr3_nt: TGCAGCGTTGTACAGAGTGGGTATTATGGCTACACCTTC; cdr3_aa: CSVVQSGYYGYTF
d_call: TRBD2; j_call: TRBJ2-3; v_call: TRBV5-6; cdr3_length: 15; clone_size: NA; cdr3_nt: TGTGCCAGCAGCTTGGAGCGGGGGGGCACAGATACGCAGTATTTT; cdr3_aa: CASSLERGGTDTQYF
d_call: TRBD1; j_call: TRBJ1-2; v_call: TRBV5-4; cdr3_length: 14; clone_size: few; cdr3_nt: TGTGCCAGCAGCTTAGATCAGGGGGCGCGGGGCTACACCTTC; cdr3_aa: CASSLDQGARGYTF
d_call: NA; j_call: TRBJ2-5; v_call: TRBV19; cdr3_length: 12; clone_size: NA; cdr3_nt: TGTGCCAGTAGTGTCCCTGGGAACGCCCAGTACTTC; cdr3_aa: CASSVPGNAQYF
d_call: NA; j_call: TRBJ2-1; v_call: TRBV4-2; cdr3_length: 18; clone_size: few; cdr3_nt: TGTGCCAGCAGCCAAGTAAATGGTGTATACAGGGCCTACAATGAGCAGTTCTTC; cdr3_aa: CASSQVNGVYRAYNEQFF
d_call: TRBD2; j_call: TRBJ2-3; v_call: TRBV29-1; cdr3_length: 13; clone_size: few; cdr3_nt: TGCAGCGCTACACACGCGGGGGGCGATACGCAGTATTTT; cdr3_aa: CSATHAGGDTQYF
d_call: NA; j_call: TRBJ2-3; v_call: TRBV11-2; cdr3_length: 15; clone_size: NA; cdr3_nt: TGTGCCAGCAGCTTCGCGGGCCCTTACACAGATACGCAGTATTTT; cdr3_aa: CASSFAGPYTDTQYF
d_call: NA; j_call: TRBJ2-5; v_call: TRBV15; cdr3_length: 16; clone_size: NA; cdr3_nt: TGTGCCACCAGCCCCCGCGGCGGGCGGAATCAAGAGACCCAGTACTTC; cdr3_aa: CATSPRGGRNQETQYF